These T cell receptor beta chains were read from a single sample in a study of cytomegalovirus exposure and HLA in healthy donors. The data were produced by immunoSEQ multiplex PCR, yet TCRdb's version contains in-frame clones alone and is incomplete. This sample has around 67,000 clones, with 55% to 65% found just once. Sequenced input: PBMCs. The receptors shown here come from a woman in her forties or fifties in good health and CMV-seronegative. CDR3s include the opening cysteine and the closing phenylalanine or tryptophan. A D gene is named only where the DNA matches it firmly. A row's size may be missing; if present it is once, few, many or a size class.

- TRBD1 TRBJ2-2 TRBV5-6 CASDGDRGTGELFF TGTGCCAGCGACGGGGACAGGGGCACCGGGGAGCTGTTTTTT
- - TRBJ2-3 TRBV7-2 CASNKATDSTDTQYF TGTGCCAGCAACAAAGCGACTGACAGCACAGATACGCAGTATTTT
once - TRBJ1-1 TRBV6-5 CASSYMGGTEAFF TGTGCCAGCAGTTACATGGGGGGCACTGAAGCTTTCTTT
- TRBD2 TRBJ2-1 TRBV23-1 CASSQSPPSGRPTYNEQFF TGCGCCAGCAGTCAATCTCCGCCTAGCGGGAGGCCCACCTACAATGAGCAGTTCTTC
- TRBD2 TRBJ2-7 TRBV9 CASSRNTLAGLNEQYF TGTGCCAGCAGCCGAAACACACTAGCGGGGCTCAACGAGCAGTACTTC
- TRBD1 TRBJ1-5 TRBV6-6 CASSYGTVYSNQPQHF TGTGCCAGCAGTTACGGGACAGTGTATAGCAATCAGCCCCAGCATTTT
- TRBD1 TRBJ1-1 TRBV19 CATAGTANTEAFF TGTGCCACAGCCGGGACAGCTAACACTGAAGCTTTCTTT
- TRBD2 TRBJ2-1 TRBV2 CATKRASGRGAYNEQFF TGTGCCACCAAACGGGCTAGCGGGAGGGGGGCCTACAATGAGCAGTTCTTC
- - TRBJ1-1 TRBV5-1 CASSLEAWTVNTEAFF TGCGCCAGCAGCTTGGAAGCCTGGACAGTGAACACTGAAGCTTTCTTT
few TRBD2 TRBJ2-7 TRBV11-2 CASSFLPGSGRYGYEQYF TGTGCCAGCAGCTTCCTGCCGGGGAGCGGGAGGTATGGCTACGAGCAGTACTTC
- - TRBJ1-3 TRBV30 CAWSVRSGTGNTIYF TGTGCCTGGAGTGTACGGAGTGGCACTGGAAACACCATATATTTT
- - TRBJ2-7 TRBV25-1 CASIRDEYYEQYF TGTGCCAGCATTCGGGATGAGTACTACGAGCAGTACTTC
- TRBD2 TRBJ2-2 TRBV18 CASSPKLAGPNTGELFF TGTGCCAGCTCACCAAAGCTAGCGGGGCCGAACACCGGGGAGCTGTTTTTT
- - TRBJ1-5 TRBV5-1 CASSLGFGSNQPQHF TGCGCCAGCAGCTTGGGTTTCGGGAGCAATCAGCCCCAGCATTTT
few - TRBJ2-5 TRBV9 CASSPTTGEVGETQYF TGTGCCAGCAGCCCCACAACAGGGGAGGTCGGGGAGACCCAGTACTTC
- - TRBJ2-5 TRBV19 CASSITVGGETQYF TGTGCCAGTAGTATTACGGTAGGGGGAGAGACCCAGTACTTC
- - TRBJ1-2 TRBV21-1 CASSDGQLIYGYTF TGTGCCAGCAGCGACGGACAATTAATCTATGGCTACACCTTC
few TRBD1 TRBJ2-7 TRBV19 CASTSTGASYEQYF TGTGCCAGTACCTCGACAGGGGCCTCCTACGAGCAGTACTTC
once - TRBJ1-1 TRBV5-4 CASSLARTGNTEAFF TGTGCCAGCAGCTTGGCCAGAACGGGGAACACTGAAGCTTTCTTT
few - TRBJ2-7 TRBV6-5 CASGRSGGPYEQYF TGTGCCAGCGGCCGGAGTGGGGGCCCCTACGAGCAGTACTTC
few TRBD1 TRBJ1-5 TRBV28 CASSPTGTGDQPQHF TGTGCCAGCAGTCCGACCGGGACAGGGGATCAGCCCCAGCATTTT
- - TRBJ1-4 TRBV5-1 CASGPSSFNEKLFF TGCGCCAGCGGTCCGAGTTCCTTTAATGAAAAACTGTTTTTT
- - TRBJ1-1 TRBV9 CASSRDPRGWDTEAFF TGTGCCAGCAGCAGAGACCCCAGGGGCTGGGACACTGAAGCTTTCTTT
- TRBD1 TRBJ1-5 TRBV27 CASSSRGISGTAGGFPQHF TGTGCCAGCAGTTCGCGGGGCATTTCCGGGACAGCCGGTGGTTTCCCCCAGCATTTT
many - TRBJ1-3 TRBV20-1 CSAGDRISIYF TGCAGTGCTGGCGACAGGATCTCCATATATTTT
few - TRBJ1-2 TRBV28 CATSSRIGYTF TGTGCGACCAGTAGCCGTATTGGCTACACCTTC
- TRBD2 TRBJ2-3 TRBV7-8 CASSSAGVTQYF TGTGCCAGCAGCTCCGCGGGAGTTACGCAGTATTTT
few TRBD2 TRBJ2-7 TRBV4-2 CASSQGGESSYEQYF TGTGCCAGCAGCCAGGGGGGGGAGAGCTCCTACGAGCAGTACTTC
- - TRBJ2-7 TRBV4-1 CASSQASSGFGEQYF TGCGCCAGCAGCCAAGCGAGCTCCGGTTTCGGGGAGCAGTACTTC
once - TRBJ1-1 TRBV27 CASSSQPGTSGTEAFF TGTGCCAGCAGTTCCCAACCCGGGACATCGGGTACTGAAGCTTTCTTT
- - TRBJ1-2 TRBV2 CASSPTDGGYGYTF TGTGCCAGCAGTCCCACCGACGGAGGCTATGGCTACACCTTC
- TRBD1 TRBJ2-7 TRBV28 CASKADRGQDEQYF TGTGCCAGCAAGGCGGACAGGGGGCAAGACGAGCAGTACTTC
- TRBD2 TRBJ2-2 TRBV27 CASSLLAANTGELFF TGTGCCAGCAGTTTACTAGCGGCGAACACCGGGGAGCTGTTTTTT
- - TRBJ1-1 TRBV29-1 CSSSAAGGWTEAFF TGCAGCTCCAGCGCGGCGGGGGGGTGGACTGAAGCTTTCTTT
- TRBD2 TRBJ2-3 TRBV4-1 CASSPLGGRGGTDTQYF TGCGCCAGCAGCCCCCTGGGGGGGAGAGGGGGCACAGATACGCAGTATTTT
few TRBD2 TRBJ2-1 TRBV28 CASSRTSSLLQEQFF TGTGCCAGCAGCCGGACTAGTTCCCTCCTCCAGGAGCAGTTCTTC
few - TRBJ2-7 TRBV29-1 CSIRQGAYEQYF TGCAGCATACGGCAGGGCGCCTACGAGCAGTACTTC
- TRBD1 TRBJ1-2 TRBV5-1 CASSGGDREDYGYTF TGCGCCAGCAGCGGAGGGGACAGGGAGGACTATGGCTACACCTTC
once - TRBJ1-2 TRBV11-1 CASSLDRRGSRGYTF TGTGCCAGCAGCTTAGATCGAAGAGGGTCCAGAGGCTACACCTTC
once TRBD2 TRBJ2-3 TRBV9 CASSVELAGGPQYF TGTGCCAGCAGCGTAGAACTAGCGGGAGGCCCGCAGTATTTT
- TRBD2 TRBJ2-1 TRBV7-3 CASSQSGRYNEQFF TGTGCCAGCAGTCAAAGCGGGAGGTACAATGAGCAGTTCTTC
- - TRBJ2-7 TRBV7-3 CASSPSASYEQYF TGTGCCAGCAGCCCCAGCGCCTCCTACGAGCAGTACTTC
- - TRBJ1-4 TRBV6-6 CASSTPRGAGEKLFF TGTGCCAGCAGTACTCCCCGGGGGGCGGGGGAAAAACTGTTTTTT
- TRBD1 TRBJ1-1 TRBV2 CASSLGGGTEAFF TGTGCCAGCAGTTTAGGGGGCGGCACTGAAGCTTTCTTT
- TRBD1 TRBJ2-2 TRBV27 CASSRARDSNTGELFF TGTGCCAGCAGTCGAGCCCGGGACAGCAACACCGGGGAGCTGTTTTTT
- TRBD1 TRBJ1-5 TRBV5-1 CASKQGAGNQPQHF TGCGCCAGCAAACAGGGGGCTGGCAATCAGCCCCAGCATTTT
- TRBD1 TRBJ2-7 TRBV5-4 CASSLGGGGYEQYF TGTGCCAGCAGCTTAGGGGGCGGAGGATACGAGCAGTACTTC
- - TRBJ2-1 TRBV19 CASSIGLGGIEQFF TGTGCCAGTAGTATAGGTCTCGGCGGGATAGAGCAGTTCTTC
few TRBD1 TRBJ2-5 TRBV9 CASSAGTGGLETQYF TGTGCCAGCAGCGCGGGGACAGGGGGTTTGGAGACCCAGTACTTC
- TRBD1 TRBJ1-2 TRBV19 CASSMGQGAGYTF TGTGCCAGTAGTATGGGACAGGGGGCCGGCTACACCTTC
- TRBD1 TRBJ2-5 TRBV5-4 CASSPRQGQETQYF TGTGCCAGCAGCCCCCGACAGGGCCAAGAGACCCAGTACTTC
- TRBD1 TRBJ2-2 TRBV28 CASSHAPDRVGTGELFF TGTGCCAGCAGCCATGCCCCCGACAGGGTCGGCACCGGGGAGCTGTTTTTT
- - TRBJ2-7 TRBV7-9 CASSLAGRGDEQYF TGTGCCAGCAGCTTAGCGGGGAGAGGCGACGAGCAGTACTTC
once TRBD1 TRBJ2-1 TRBV7-3 CASSLKRGPYNEQFF TGTGCCAGCAGCTTGAAGAGGGGGCCCTACAATGAGCAGTTCTTC
- - TRBJ1-5 TRBV10-3 CASGGDGNQPQHF TGTGCCAGCGGGGGGGATGGCAATCAGCCCCAGCATTTT